One and the same sample provided the 6 T cell receptor beta chains below, sequenced in a study of shared clonotypes between healthy human individuals. Sequencing was performed with immunoSEQ multiplex PCR; in TCRdb, only in-frame clones are kept and a portion is missing. The repertoire holds about 980,000 clones, with 76% as singletons. The sample consisted of memory CD4+ T cells sorted from blood. This sample's subset: CD45RA-negative fraction. The receptors here all came from a man aged 18-30 years in good health.

In this sample, this clone turned up a few times. The gene calls are TRBV9 and TRBJ1-6, with D possibly TRBD1 on 6 matching bases. The germline gives CDR1 SGDLS, CDR2 YYNGEE. This CDR3 has 15 residues. Between the trimmed V and J ends, which lost 3 bases and 10 bases, there was a span of 17 bases. This CDR3 reads CASSDGTQQPSPLHF. CDR3 DNA sequence: TGTGCCAGCAGCGACGGGACACAGCAACCGTCACCCCTCCACTTT.

This clone occurred once. The chain uses TRBV11-2 and TRBJ2-5, with D perhaps being TRBD1 or TRBD2 (5 bases each). The germline V gene has CDR1 SGHAT and CDR2 FQNNGV. V was pared by 1 base and J by 3 bases, with 15 bases between. This CDR3 spans 16 amino acids. The CDR3 DNA sequence: TGTGCCAGCAGCTTAGTCTTTGTCAGGGAGAAAGAGACCCAGTACTTC. This encodes CASSLVFVREKETQYF.

The V call is TRBV11-2, the J call TRBJ2-7, with 7 bases fitting TRBD2. CDR3 length: 13 residues. Germline V CDR1 and CDR2: SGHAT, FQNNGV. V lost 4 bases to trimming and J lost 2 bases; unmatched junction nucleotides: 2. The CDR3 is CASSSGTTYEQYF. In nucleotides, the CDR3 is TGTGCCAGCAGCTCCGGGACTACCTACGAGCAGTACTTC.

This clone has a handful of counts. This specimen includes other DNA sequences encoding the same CDR3. The J gene is TRBJ2-2, the V gene TRBV7-9; D is uncertain. The length of the CDR3 is 14 residues. V was shortened by 2 bases and J by 1 base, with 5 bases between the two germline ends. CDR1 and CDR2 (germline): SEHNR, FQNEAQ (reference sequence). The CDR3 loop is CASSLNRNTGELFF. In DNA, the CDR3 is TGTGCCAGCAGCTTAAATCGGAACACCGGGGAGCTGTTTTTT.

The chain employs TRBV27 and TRBJ2-1; 10 bases fit TRBD2. The trim removed 0 bases at V and 7 bases at J, leaving 3 bases unmatched. The CDR3 runs to 15 residues. Per germline, CDR1 MNHEY and CDR2 SMNVEV (reference sequence). The CDR3 loop is CASSLSAGGLNEQFF. As DNA, the CDR3 is TGTGCCAGCAGTTTATCAGCGGGGGGGCTGAATGAGCAGTTCTTC.

The chain couples TRBV5-1 to TRBJ1-4, with 9 bases lining up with TRBD1. Germline V gene sequence: CDR1 SGHRS, CDR2 YFSETQ. This CDR3 is 15 amino acids long. J was trimmed by 5 bases and V by 4 bases; bases with no gene match: 6. The CDR3 region has the DNA TGCGCCAGCAGCGATGGGACAGGGCAGAATGAAAAACTGTTTTTT. Its translation: CASSDGTGQNEKLFF.